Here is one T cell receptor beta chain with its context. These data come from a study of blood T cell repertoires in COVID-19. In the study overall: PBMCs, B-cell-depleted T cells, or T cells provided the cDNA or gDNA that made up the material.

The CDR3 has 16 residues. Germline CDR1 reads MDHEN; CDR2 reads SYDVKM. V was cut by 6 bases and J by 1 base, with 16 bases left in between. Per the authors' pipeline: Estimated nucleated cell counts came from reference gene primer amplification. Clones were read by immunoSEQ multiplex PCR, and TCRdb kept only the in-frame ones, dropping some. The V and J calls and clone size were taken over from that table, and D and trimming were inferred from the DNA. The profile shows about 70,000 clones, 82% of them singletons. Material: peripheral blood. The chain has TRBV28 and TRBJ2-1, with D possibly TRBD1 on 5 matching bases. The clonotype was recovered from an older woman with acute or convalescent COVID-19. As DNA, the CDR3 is TGTGCCAGCAGCGATACTCGTCGACAGTCCTACAATGAGCAGTTCTTC. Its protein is CASSDTRRQSYNEQFF.